The clone carrying this T cell receptor beta chain was observed many times. Its antigen is still unknown. These data are taken from a study of metastatic and nonmetastatic thyroid tumors. Across the study: Malignant and benign thyroid patients had repertoires compared in peripheral blood and tumor or nodule tissue.

Germline V gene data show CDR1 as LNHDA and CDR2 as SQIVND (reference sequence). The germline V and J ends were trimmed by 3 bases and 0 bases, with 9 bases remaining between them. CDR3 size: 15 residues. No treatment of any kind had been given to any patient before thyroid surgery. Study outcomes and limitations: Versus benign nodules, malignant thyroid tumors reportedly had significantly higher TCR beta diversity, in blood and tumor.

In the study's own analysis: To classify distant metastasis in papillary thyroid cancer, a model was built from CDR3 differences across clinicopathological groups. From the PCR reads, TCRdb re-called clones with MiXCR. These V and J calls originate from TCRdb's pipeline instead of the authors' own analysis. Found here are roughly 40,000 clones, around 10% of them singletons; the top ten hold 8.5% to 10%. The clonotype was recovered from a male donor with papillary thyroid cancer or a benign thyroid nodule (not recorded which). Some clones in this sample may be carry-over from other donors' samples. Material: blood. The rearrangement joins TRBV19 to TRBJ1-3, with D unclear. The CDR3 coding sequence is TGTGCCAGTAGTATTGGGCAGTACTCTGGAAACACCATATATTTT. It translates to CASSIGQYSGNTIYF.